The present TCR beta chain was sequenced within a study of T cell responses to AZD1222 COVID-19 vaccine. Study-wide results and limits: Mapped onto spike, vaccine-associated CD4 TCRs spanned it and were dominant at 160-218 and 743-854. Clonal diversity may have been underestimated in mostly white British donors.

Doses given second, at about 4 or about 12 weeks, were pooled. Remarks on this clone: The antigen is unknown.

The protocol was immunoSEQ multiplex PCR, while the TCRdb copy is restricted to in-frame clones and leaves out a portion. The sample contains 130,000 to 150,000 clones, more than 70% of which appear only once. In germline, CDR1 is GTSNPN, CDR2 SVGIG (reference sequence). This CDR3 comprises 15 residues. After removal of 4 bases from V and 5 bases from J, the junction contained 7 bases not matched to a gene. The specimen was peripheral blood, collected 28 days after the second AZD1222 dose. The receptor was isolated from an adult who received the AZD1222 COVID-19 vaccine. The V call is TRBV30, the J call TRBJ2-2; 10 bases align to TRBD2. Written as DNA, the CDR3 is TGTGCCTGGAAGTCACTAGCGGGATCTACCGGGGAGCTGTTTTTT. Translating gives CAWKSLAGSTGELFF.